This T cell receptor (beta chain) is from a study of T cell clones after liver transplantation. The wider study: Without induction therapy, subjects received standard immunosuppression until 12-24 months post-transplant.

Clones were read by immunoSEQ multiplex PCR, and TCRdb kept only the in-frame ones, dropping some. The table includes around 9,100 clones, nearly 80% detected once. CD3+CD4+ and CD3+CD8+ cells were FACS-sorted from thawed unstimulated PBMCs. Broader study findings: In a couple of subjects, few donor cells limited the measurable donor-reactive repertoire.

Remarks on this clone: Its antigen is still unknown.

The sample here was CD8+ T cells from blood, taken before liver transplant. The sequence was collected from a human donor who received a liver transplant.

The CDR3 sequence is CASSYGGLNTEAFF. Here the CDR3 DNA reads TGTGCCAGCAGTTATGGAGGGTTGAACACTGAAGCTTTCTTT. The chain couples TRBV6-5 to TRBJ1-1; D remains unclear. V dropped 3 bases and J dropped 0 bases, with 8 bases sitting between them. The CDR3 length is 14 residues. Germline values: CDR1 MNHEY, CDR2 SVGAGI.